The next 7 T cell receptor beta chains were all read from a single sample in a study of cytomegalovirus exposure and HLA in healthy donors. PCR involved 60 Vbeta and 13 Jbeta primers. Repertoires were generated with immunoSEQ multiplex PCR, while TCRdb's copy carries only in-frame clones and drops some. The sample yields about 120,000 clones, 70% to 85% seen once. Sequencing was carried out using PBMCs. Receptors were obtained from a woman aged 50 to 60 in good health and CMV-seropositive.

This rearrangement joins TRBV7-2 to TRBJ2-3; D unresolved. Deletions cut 8 bases from V and 6 bases from J, with 9 bases between. Germline assignment: CDR1 SGHTA and CDR2 FQGNSA. CDR3 size: 11 residues. The CDR3 nucleotides read TGTGCCAGCTCGCTGAGTGATACGCAGTATTTT. Residues: CASSLSDTQYF.

The chain has TRBV7-9 and TRBJ1-2, with 11 bases that match TRBD1. The germline CDR1 and CDR2 sequences are SEHNR and FQNEAQ (reference sequence). V lost 1 base, J lost 1 base, and 5 bases stayed unmatched. CDR3 length equals 17 residues. In nucleotides, the CDR3 is TGTGCCAGCAGCTTAGAGGACAGGGGGCAATTTAACTATGGCTACACCTTC. It specifies CASSLEDRGQFNYGYTF.

The chain recombines TRBV27 with TRBJ2-5; 7 positions agree with TRBD1. The J call may be wrong; the DNA end is better matched by TRBJ2-7. This CDR3 region has 15 residues. Germline V gene data show CDR1 as MNHEY and CDR2 as SMNVEV (reference sequence). CDR3 residues: CASSPRDRSLYEQYF. The CDR3 coding sequence is TGTGCCAGCAGCCCCAGGGACAGAAGCCTTTACGAGCAGTACTTC.

The V call is TRBV30, the J call TRBJ2-7; the D gene is possibly TRBD1 (6 bases). Trimming left V 0 bases short and J 2 bases short, with 11 bases between. Germline V lookup: CDR1 GTSNPN, CDR2 SVGIG (reference sequence). The CDR3 has 14 residues. The CDR3 here is CAWSVQGSTYEQYF. As DNA, the CDR3 is TGTGCCTGGAGTGTACAGGGATCAACCTACGAGCAGTACTTC.

Details on this clone: An end of the junction does not agree with germline; a read error may underlie this. The V call is TRBV19, the J call TRBJ1-1; 7 bases are shared with TRBD1. Germline assignment: CDR1 LNHDA and CDR2 SQIVND (reference sequence). CDR3 size: 13 residues. The CDR3 protein is CASSNRGNTEAFF. CDR3 DNA sequence: TGTGCCAGCAGTAACAGGGGGAACACTGAAGCTTTCTTT.

The chain carries TRBV19 and TRBJ2-7; no definite D call. The length of the CDR3 is 14 residues. Germline V lookup: CDR1 LNHDA, CDR2 SQIVND (reference sequence). V shed 3 bases and J shed 0 bases, with 9 bases lying between them. CDR3 in DNA: TGTGCCAGTAGTATTCGTCGGAGCTCCTACGAGCAGTACTTC. Residues: CASSIRRSSYEQYF.

V is TRBV5-6 and J is TRBJ2-1; TRBD1 agrees at 9 bases. V trimming: 2 bases; J trimming: 1 base; junction bases outside the gene matches: 1. The CDR3 has 15 residues. The germline CDR1 and CDR2 sequences are SGHDT and YYEEEE. The CDR3 spells CASSFGTGSYNEQFF. Here the CDR3 DNA reads TGTGCCAGCAGCTTTGGGACAGGGTCCTACAATGAGCAGTTCTTC.